This TCR beta chain was sequenced during a study of identical twins. General study points: Beta clonotypes that were abundant in cord blood contained fewer insertions, a pattern absent from memory repertoires.

As regards this clonotype: Its antigen is as yet unknown.

TCRdb analysed the 5' RACE reads with MiXCR anew, one entry per CDR3 protein. The sample consists of fewer than 250,000 distinct CDR3 sequences, around 8% of them appearing once. This sample also belongs to another study, concerning yellow fever vaccine responses in identical twins.

What was sequenced was memory (CD45RO+) T cells sorted from blood. The sequence came from a woman aged 18-29 years in good health.

DNA of the CDR3: TGCAGTTCTCAGCGAGAGTGGGGGCGAGACAATGAGCAGTTCTTC. Its protein is CSSQREWGRDNEQFF. The chain links TRBV20-1 to TRBJ2-1; D possibly corresponds to TRBD1 (6 bases). Germline values: CDR1 DFQATT, CDR2 SNEGSKA (reference sequence). There are 15 residues in the CDR3. The V end lost 8 bases, the J end lost 5 bases, and 22 bases lay between the germline ends.